This is a list of T cell receptor beta chains from one sample in a study of blood T cell repertoires in COVID-19. The protocol was immunoSEQ multiplex PCR, while the TCRdb copy is restricted to in-frame clones and leaves out a portion. Seen here are 15,000 to 20,000 clones, around three quarters observed once, and the top ten hold approximately 17%. Sequencing was performed on peripheral blood. These receptors all come from a man between 65 and 80 years old with COVID-19, enrolled during active disease. Each CDR3 is given with its conserved first and last residue. Each record gives: V gene, clone size, J gene, D gene, CDR3 protein, CDR3 DNA. The D gene is left open where the match is weak. Not all rows give a size; the values are once, few, many and, for expanded clones, a class.

TRBV13,few,TRBJ1-1,NA,CASSKAGYTEAFF,TGTGCCAGCAGCAAAGCGGGGTACACTGAAGCTTTCTTT
TRBV11-3,NA,TRBJ2-3,NA,CASSPSGPTDTQYF,TGTGCCAGCAGCCCAAGCGGACCGACAGATACGCAGTATTTT
TRBV28,NA,TRBJ1-5,NA,CALGGRGSYSNQPQHF,TGTGCCCTCGGGGGTAGGGGCTCGTATAGCAATCAGCCCCAGCATTTT
TRBV18,once,TRBJ2-7,NA,CASSSSLGYEQYF,TGTGCCAGCTCATCCTCCCTAGGCTACGAGCAGTACTTC
TRBV27,NA,TRBJ1-2,NA,CASSHYPSANYGYTF,TGTGCCAGCAGCCACTACCCCAGCGCTAACTATGGCTACACCTTC
TRBV11-1,NA,TRBJ2-7,TRBD1,CASSLGRGIVEQYF,TGTGCCAGCAGCTTAGGCAGGGGGATTGTGGAGCAGTACTTC
TRBV5-6,NA,TRBJ1-2,NA,CASSLADYGYTF,TGTGCCAGCAGCTTGGCGGACTATGGCTACACCTTC
TRBV10-2,NA,TRBJ2-1,NA,CASSEEGASRWEQFF,TGCGCCAGCAGTGAAGAAGGGGCGTCCCGCTGGGAGCAGTTCTTC
TRBV6-5,NA,TRBJ1-3,NA,CASSEPSGNTIYF,TGTGCCAGCAGCGAGCCCTCTGGAAACACCATATATTTT
TRBV3-1/TRBV3-2,NA,TRBJ2-7,NA,CASSQVAKIYEQYF,TGTGCCAGCAGCCAAGTAGCCAAAATTTACGAGCAGTACTTC
TRBV2,NA,TRBJ1-2,TRBD1,CASSESGAAPGGGYTF,TGTGCCAGCAGTGAGAGTGGGGCCGCCCCAGGGGGTGGCTACACCTTC
TRBV15,NA,TRBJ2-7,NA,CATSRGGSSPGEQYF,TGTGCCACCAGCAGAGGGGGCAGTTCTCCGGGCGAGCAGTACTTC
TRBV9,few,TRBJ2-2,TRBD1,CASSLTGATNTGELFF,TGTGCCAGCAGCCTCACAGGGGCCACGAACACCGGGGAGCTGTTTTTT
TRBV24-1,NA,TRBJ2-2,TRBD2,CATSDPGTSAANTGELFF,TGTGCCACCAGTGACCCCGGGACTAGCGCCGCGAACACCGGGGAGCTGTTTTTT
TRBV18,NA,TRBJ1-4,NA,CASSPFRSGDEKLFF,TGTGCCAGCTCACCATTCAGGTCGGGAGATGAAAAACTGTTTTTT
TRBV7-3,NA,TRBJ2-1,TRBD2,CASSGTSGGNEQFF,TGTGCCAGCAGCGGGACTAGCGGGGGCAATGAGCAGTTCTTC
TRBV30,once,TRBJ2-3,NA,CAWTPGTGGVIDTQYF,TGTGCCTGGACCCCCGGGACTGGCGGGGTAATTGATACGCAGTATTTT
TRBV6-1,NA,TRBJ2-2,NA,CASITGQEVTGELFF,TGTGCCAGCATCACAGGGCAGGAGGTAACCGGGGAGCTGTTTTTT
TRBV7-8,few,TRBJ1-1,NA,CASSPPTLGATEAFF,TGTGCCAGCAGCCCACCGACGTTGGGGGCCACTGAAGCTTTCTTT
TRBV28,once,TRBJ1-1,NA,CASSLAGVVTEAFF,TGTGCCAGCAGTTTAGCGGGAGTAGTCACTGAAGCTTTCTTT
TRBV18,NA,TRBJ2-3,NA,CASSLATAAAPNTQYF,TGTGCCAGCTCACTGGCGACCGCCGCGGCGCCAAATACGCAGTATTTT
TRBV15,NA,TRBJ1-5,NA,CATSRVETGGQPQHF,TGTGCCACCAGCAGAGTTGAGACCGGGGGTCAGCCCCAGCATTTT
TRBV5-1,NA,TRBJ2-5,NA,CASSPSKGWETQYF,TGCGCCAGCAGCCCCAGCAAGGGGTGGGAGACCCAGTACTTC
TRBV12-3/TRBV12-4,NA,TRBJ1-1,TRBD1,CASSRRQGGEAFF,TGTGCCAGCAGTAGAAGACAGGGGGGTGAAGCTTTCTTT
TRBV7-8,few,TRBJ1-5,TRBD1,CASSSGQGYQPQHF,TGTGCCAGCAGCTCCGGACAGGGCTATCAGCCCCAGCATTTT
TRBV27,NA,TRBJ2-7,TRBD1,CASSPARTGLTLTYEQYF,TGTGCCAGCAGTCCGGCACGGACAGGCCTAACATTAACCTACGAGCAGTACTTC
TRBV5-1,NA,TRBJ1-1,NA,CASSPGQPVNTEAFF,TGCGCCAGCAGCCCGGGACAACCCGTGAACACTGAAGCTTTCTTT
TRBV7-2,NA,TRBJ2-3,NA,CASSLAGSTDTQYF,TGTGCCAGCAGCTTGGCGGGAAGCACAGATACGCAGTATTTT
TRBV5-1,NA,TRBJ2-2,TRBD1,CASSLDGTGKTGELFF,TGCGCCAGCAGCTTGGATGGGACAGGGAAAACCGGGGAGCTGTTTTTT
TRBV11-1,NA,TRBJ1-3,NA,CASSSGGNTIYF,TGTGCCAGCAGCTCGGGTGGAAACACCATATATTTT
TRBV28,NA,TRBJ2-7,NA,CASSWRTYEQYF,TGTGCCAGCAGTTGGAGAACCTACGAGCAGTACTTC
TRBV10-3,NA,TRBJ1-5,NA,CAISRTESNQPQHF,TGTGCCATCAGCAGGACAGAAAGCAATCAGCCCCAGCATTTT
TRBV5-1,NA,TRBJ1-2,NA,CASSYLQGDYGYTF,TGCGCCAGCAGCTACCTACAGGGTGACTATGGCTACACCTTC
TRBV2,few,TRBJ2-1,TRBD1,CALKSDLTGAHEQFF,TGTGCCCTGAAATCCGATCTAACAGGGGCTCATGAGCAGTTCTTC
TRBV24-1,NA,TRBJ2-4,TRBD1,CATGIDRDRKNIQYF,TGTGCCACCGGTATAGACCGGGACAGGAAAAACATTCAGTACTTC
TRBV2,NA,TRBJ1-1,TRBD1,CASNNRGEDTEAFF,TGTGCCAGCAATAACAGGGGTGAGGACACTGAAGCTTTCTTT
TRBV6-6,few,TRBJ1-3,NA,CASSSLGGTSGNTIYF,TGTGCCAGCAGTTCCCTCGGGGGGACCTCTGGAAACACCATATATTTT
TRBV5-8,NA,TRBJ1-2,NA,CASSPAGVNYGYTF,TGTGCCAGCAGCCCGGCCGGGGTTAACTATGGCTACACCTTC
TRBV7-6,few,TRBJ1-5,NA,CASSLEVDDAQEPQHF,TGTGCCAGCAGCTTAGAGGTGGATGACGCCCAGGAGCCCCAGCATTTT
TRBV4-1,NA,TRBJ2-7,NA,CASSQERESPYEQYF,TGCGCCAGCAGCCAAGAGAGGGAGAGCCCCTACGAGCAGTACTTC
TRBV6-5,NA,TRBJ1-2,NA,CASSYLQTNYGYTF,TGTGCCAGCAGTTACTTACAAACTAACTATGGCTACACCTTC
TRBV24-1,NA,TRBJ1-1,NA,CATSDPMGKEAFF,TGTGCCACCAGTGACCCGATGGGCAAGGAAGCTTTCTTT
TRBV28,NA,TRBJ1-2,NA,CASSREINYGYTF,TGTGCCAGCTCAAGAGAGATTAATTATGGCTACACCTTC
TRBV14,NA,TRBJ1-6,NA,CASSHRSGTLFRSPLHF,TGTGCCAGCAGCCACAGATCCGGGACATTGTTCAGGTCACCCCTCCACTTT
TRBV6-5,few,TRBJ2-2,NA,CASSSARANTGELFF,TGTGCCAGCAGTTCCGCTCGAGCGAACACCGGGGAGCTGTTTTTT
TRBV6-1,few,TRBJ1-2,NA,CASTAGRGNLYGYTF,TGTGCCAGCACCGCCGGGAGGGGGAACCTCTATGGCTACACCTTC
TRBV6-5,NA,TRBJ1-4,TRBD1,CASRTGAGNEKLFF,TGTGCCAGCAGGACAGGGGCTGGTAATGAAAAACTGTTTTTT
TRBV12-3/TRBV12-4,NA,TRBJ2-4,TRBD2,CASTHSPGLVVF,TGTGCCAGCACCCATAGTCCGGGACTAGTCGTTTTC
TRBV6-1,few,TRBJ2-1,TRBD2,CASSVFSGSTDNEQFF,TGTGCCAGCAGTGTATTTAGCGGGAGTACCGACAATGAGCAGTTCTTC
TRBV5-8,NA,TRBJ2-7,NA,CASSLGQGMTYEQYF,TGTGCCAGCAGCTTGGGGCAGGGAATGACCTACGAGCAGTACTTC
TRBV18,NA,TRBJ2-2,NA,CASSPPSGELFF,TGTGCCAGCTCCCCACCGAGCGGGGAGCTGTTTTTT
TRBV5-1,NA,TRBJ1-3,NA,CASSPRTDGNTIYF,TGCGCCAGCAGCCCTCGGACAGACGGAAACACCATATATTTT
TRBV4-3,once,TRBJ2-1,NA,CASSQEMEQKYNEQFF,TGCGCCAGCAGCCAAGAAATGGAACAGAAATACAATGAGCAGTTCTTC